Listed below are T cell receptor beta chains from one sample, sequenced in a study of blood T cell repertoires in COVID-19. Assay: immunoSEQ multiplex PCR; the TCRdb copy retains only in-frame clones and omits some. The data contain over 200,000 clones, approximately 80% of them singletons. The specimen was peripheral blood. The receptors were gathered from a woman of 80 years or more with COVID-19, enrolled during active disease. The CDR3 runs from the conserved cysteine through the conserved F or W. A D gene is named only where the DNA matches it firmly. Rows may omit the clone size; those that give it use once, few, many or a size class.

TRBV5-1	TRBD1	NA	TRBJ2-1	TGCGCCAGCGTTACCGGGACAGGGAGCAATGAGCAGTTCTTC	CASVTGTGSNEQFF
TRBV2	NA	NA	TRBJ1-5	TGTGCCAGCAGTGATCAGGGGCTGAGTCTAAATCAGCCCCAGCATTTT	CASSDQGLSLNQPQHF
TRBV28	NA	NA	TRBJ1-6	TGTGCCAGCAGTCTTGGAGGGATTCTGCCACATTCACCCCTCCACTTT	CASSLGGILPHSPLHF
TRBV3-1/TRBV3-2	NA	NA	TRBJ1-3	TGTGCCAGCAGCCTTTCTAGGATTTCCACTGGAAACACCATATATTTT	CASSLSRISTGNTIYF
TRBV4-1	TRBD1	NA	TRBJ1-2	TGCGCCAGCAGCCAAGGACAGGGCTTCTATGGCTACACCTTC	CASSQGQGFYGYTF
TRBV24-1	TRBD2	NA	TRBJ2-3	TGTGCCACCGCGGCGACTAGCGGAACCCCAGATACGCAGTATTTT	CATAATSGTPDTQYF
TRBV5-1	NA	medium-sized	TRBJ2-5	TGCGCCAGCAGCTCCTACTCGACGAGGGGGGGCGGTCTTGCCCAAGAGACCCAGTACTTC	CASSSYSTRGGGLAQETQYF
TRBV2	NA	few	TRBJ1-5	TGTGCCAGCAGTACCGACAATAATCAGCCCCAGCATTTT	CASSTDNNQPQHF
TRBV7-9	NA	NA	TRBJ2-5	TGTGCCAGCACCCCCCTTGGACTAAAAGGAGAGACCCAGTACTTC	CASTPLGLKGETQYF
TRBV28	NA	NA	TRBJ1-4	TGTGCCAGCGAAGGGGTTAATGAAAAACTGTTTTTT	CASEGVNEKLFF
TRBV6-5	TRBD1	NA	TRBJ1-2	TGTGCCGCGGGACAGGAGGACTATGGCTACACCTTC	CAAGQEDYGYTF
TRBV6-5	NA	NA	TRBJ2-2	TGTGCCATCCAGGGGTTCGGGGAGCTGTTTTTT	CAIQGFGELFF
TRBV19	NA	once	TRBJ2-1	TGTGCCAGTGGGCGGGATTACAATGAGCAGTTCTTC	CASGRDYNEQFF
TRBV18	NA	once	TRBJ2-5	TGTGCCAGCTCACCACTTTCTTCTATGTACCAAGAGACCCAGTACTTC	CASSPLSSMYQETQYF
TRBV5-1	NA	NA	TRBJ2-2	TGCGCCAGCAGCTTGGTTGCGGGACTTGCGAACACCGGGGAGCTGTTTTTT	CASSLVAGLANTGELFF
TRBV5-1	NA	NA	TRBJ2-1	TGCGCCAGCAGCGTAGCGGTAAGCTCCTACAATGAGCAGTTCTTC	CASSVAVSSYNEQFF
TRBV7-9	NA	NA	TRBJ1-1	TGTGCCAGCACCCCTGCGGGGATGGGGACTGAAGCTTTCTTT	CASTPAGMGTEAFF
TRBV27	TRBD1	NA	TRBJ2-5	TGTGCCAGCAGGACACTGGGACAGGGAGAGACCCAGTACTTC	CASRTLGQGETQYF
TRBV4-1	NA	NA	TRBJ1-6	TGCGCCAGCAGCCTGCTTCAGGGACCGCGGAGGGTGCATTCACCCCTCCACTTT	CASSLLQGPRRVHSPLHF
TRBV5-1	TRBD1	NA	TRBJ1-1	TGCGCCAGCAGCTTGAATCCCGGGACAGGGAATGAAGCTTTCTTT	CASSLNPGTGNEAFF
TRBV5-1	TRBD2	once	TRBJ2-7	TGCGCCAGCAGCTCGCCGGGAGGGTACGAGCAGTACTTC	CASSSPGGYEQYF
TRBV5-4	NA	NA	TRBJ1-6	TGTGCCAGCAGCGACGGCGGCCCCAGGGGCCTCCACTTT	CASSDGGPRGLHF
TRBV3-1/TRBV3-2	TRBD1	NA	TRBJ1-6	TGTGCCAGCAGCCACCAGGGACAGGGGAGTGATTCACCCCTCCACTTT	CASSHQGQGSDSPLHF
TRBV29-1	NA	NA	TRBJ2-7	TGCAGCGTTGAAAGGGAGGTGCCCTACGAGCAGTACTTC	CSVEREVPYEQYF
TRBV12-3/TRBV12-4	TRBD2	few	TRBJ2-7	TGTGCCAGCAAACTAGCGGGGGCGTACGAGCAGTACTTC	CASKLAGAYEQYF
TRBV15	NA	once	TRBJ2-3	TGTGCCACCAGCGGTCCAGGGGGCACAGATACGCAGTATTTT	CATSGPGGTDTQYF
TRBV7-3	TRBD1	once	TRBJ2-2	TGTGCCAGCAGCTCCCTCGGACAGGCTGGACCCGGGGAGCTGTTTTTT	CASSSLGQAGPGELFF
TRBV3-1/TRBV3-2	TRBD2	NA	TRBJ2-1	TGTGCCAGCAGCCGACTAGCGGGAGGGGGCGATGAGCAGTTCTTC	CASSRLAGGGDEQFF
TRBV7-2	TRBD1	NA	TRBJ2-5	TGTGCCAGCAGCTGGGGACAGCAAGAGACCCAGTACTTC	CASSWGQQETQYF
TRBV12-2	NA	NA	TRBJ2-1	TGTGCAAGTCGCTTAGCGTGGGACAGGGGGCGCATCCATGAGCAGTTCTTC	CASRLAWDRGRIHEQFF
TRBV5-4	TRBD1	NA	TRBJ1-4	TGTGCCAGCAGCCTAGGGGGCACTAATGAAAAACTGTTTTTT	CASSLGGTNEKLFF
TRBV28	TRBD1	NA	TRBJ1-2	TGTGCCAGCAGCCTTCGACAGGGGTACTATGGCTACACCTTC	CASSLRQGYYGYTF
TRBV11-2	NA	NA	TRBJ1-4	TGTGCCAGCAGCCAGGATATTAATGAAAAACTGTTTTTT	CASSQDINEKLFF
TRBV4-1	NA	NA	TRBJ1-2	TGCGCCAGCAGACAGTCGATTGGGGAGGATGGCTACACCTTC	CASRQSIGEDGYTF
TRBV4-1	NA	NA	TRBJ1-4	TGCGCCAGCAGCCAAGACAGGGCAGGGGAAAAACTGTTTTTT	CASSQDRAGEKLFF